This passage covers 3 T cell receptor beta chains from one sample sequenced in a study of STAT3 mutations in large granular lymphocyte leukemia. General study results and limits: Every T-LGLL patient had at least one immunodominant TCRbeta clonotype.

These TCRs are of unknown antigen specificity. Assay: immunoSEQ multiplex PCR; the TCRdb copy retains only in-frame clones and omits some. Here the sample spans 1,000 to 1,500 clones, 30% to 40% being singletons. The sample taken for sequencing was PBMCs. The receptor source for this set is a human donor with T large granular lymphocyte leukemia. Some clones in this sample may be carry-over from other donors' samples.

This CDR3 is CASSPAHYNEQFF. The CDR3 DNA follows: TGTGCCAGCAGCCCGGCCCACTACAATGAGCAGTTCTTC. V gene TRBV5-4 combines with J gene TRBJ2-1; the D is unclear. The CDR3 is 13 amino acids. The germline V and J ends were trimmed by 4 bases and 3 bases, with 8 bases remaining between them. Germline CDR1 SGHNT, CDR2 YYREEE (reference sequence).

This clone was recorded a few times. The chain joins TRBV6-6 to TRBJ2-1; perhaps D is TRBD1 or TRBD2 (5 bases each). The length of the CDR3 is 15 residues. The V and J ends lost 2 bases and 9 bases respectively, with 17 bases between them. The germline CDR1 and CDR2 sequences are MNHNY and SVGAGI (reference sequence). The CDR3 sequence is CASSYAPRGRGEQFF. In nucleotides, the CDR3 is TGTGCCAGCAGTTACGCGCCCCGGGGACGGGGTGAGCAGTTCTTC.

This clone was counted between two and nine times. Relative to the germline gene, one junction end is altered; a read error may explain this. The chain employs TRBV29-1 and TRBJ2-5, with D uncertain. Per germline, CDR1 SQVTM and CDR2 ANQGSEA. This CDR3 is built from 8 residues. The CDR3 DNA is TGCAGCGCTGAAGGACCGTACTTC. It translates to CSAEGPYF.